This T cell receptor beta chain was documented in a study of shared clonotypes between healthy human individuals. General study results and limits: A limitation of the genetic and exposure-history diversity represented arose from few donors. Clonotypes shared by all four sorted-subset donors had higher generation probabilities than non-shared clonotypes.

Trimming cost V 3 bases and J 7 bases; bases outside gene matches: 11. Germline-derived CDR1 and CDR2 are SGHRS and YFSETQ. The CDR3 sequence is 15 residues long. Assay used: immunoSEQ multiplex PCR; TCRdb lists only in-frame clones, some missing. The table has around 2.5 million clones, 90% to 95% seen once. Comments on this clone: The antigen remains unidentified.

Researchers partitioned CD4+ cells into CD45RA+ naive and CD45RA-negative memory subsets. The gene calls are TRBV5-1 and TRBJ2-7; 9 positions match TRBD1. The sample was naive CD4+ T cells from PBMCs. Subset here: CD45RA+ positively selected. The sequence was collected from a man aged 18 to 30 in good health. Some clones in this sample may be carry-over from other donors' samples. The DNA of the CDR3 is TGCGCCAGCAGCTATGAACTGGACAGGGGCGGGGAGCAGTACTTC. It encodes CASSYELDRGGEQYF.